This T cell receptor (beta chain) came from a study of tumor-infiltrating lymphocytes in oesophageal squamous cell carcinoma. Many counts were recorded for this clonotype. MiXCR, run by TCRdb on the PCR reads, gives a single entry per CDR3 protein. Of just under 20,000 distinct CDR3 sequences in the sample, around 38% were seen once. Germline CDR1 reads SGHRS; CDR2 reads YFSETQ. This CDR3 contains 15 residues. The source of this sequence is a male donor with esophageal squamous cell carcinoma. Sequences were obtained from normal esophageal tissue next to the tumor. The chain recombines TRBV5-1 with TRBJ2-1; 8 positions agree with TRBD1. The end of the DNA fits TRBJ2-7 better, so the J call may be wrong. The CDR3 DNA is TGCGCCAGCAGCTTGGAGGCAGGGGGCGCATGGGAGCAGTACTTC. Its translation: CASSLEAGGAWEQYF.